The 16 T cell receptor beta chains given below trace back to one sample, sequenced in a study of T cells after yellow fever vaccination. MiXCR, run by TCRdb on the 5' RACE reads, gives a single entry per CDR3 protein. The sample carries 25,000 or so distinct CDR3 sequences, 4.5% recorded once. This specimen consisted of PBMCs, either bulk or a sorted T-cell subset (CD4+, CD8+, memory, or dextramer-sorted; not recorded which), obtained on the day of the yellow fever booster vaccination. These receptors all stem from a man aged 18 to 30 who received the YFV17D yellow fever vaccine.

V and J are TRBV14 and TRBJ2-2; TRBD2 matches at 7 bases. CDR3 length: 15 residues. Per the germline V gene, CDR1 is SGHDN and CDR2 is FVKESK. J lost 4 bases, V lost 5 bases, and 7 bases had no gene match. CDR3 coding DNA: TGTGCCAGCAGCACCTTCCCGGGGGGCACCGGGGAGCTGTTTTTT. This encodes CASSTFPGGTGELFF.

In its sample, this clonotype was seen many times. J is TRBJ1-5 and V is TRBV12-3 or TRBV12-4; D is unresolved. The V end was cut by 4 bases, the J end by 7 bases, with 14 bases between. The CDR3 has 14 amino acids. The CDR3 DNA follows: TGTGCCAGCAGTTCGCACTCAGAAATGCAGCCCCAGCATTTT. Translated, it gives CASSSHSEMQPQHF.

There are many counts of this clonotype. This rearrangement joins TRBV7-2 to TRBJ2-7, with a tentative D call TRBD2 (6 bases). V was shortened by 5 bases and J by 7 bases, with 9 bases between the two germline ends. The germline V gene has CDR1 SGHTA and CDR2 FQGNSA. The CDR3 length is 11 residues. In DNA form, the CDR3 reads TGTGCCAGCAGCCCGGGGGTTGAGCAGTACTTC. Translating it yields CASSPGVEQYF.

This clonotype was seen repeatedly, ten times or more. This chain uses TRBV5-1 with TRBJ1-1; D is unclear. V gave up 2 bases and J gave up 1 base, with 6 bases separating them. The CDR3 has 13 residues. Germline CDR1 reads SGHRS; CDR2 reads YFSETQ. CDR3 in DNA: TGCGCCAGCAGCTTACAGACGAACACTGAAGCTTTCTTT. Its translation: CASSLQTNTEAFF.

Ten or more counts support this clonotype. The chain employs TRBV11-2 and TRBJ2-5; 8 bases align to TRBD2. V lost 5 bases to trimming and J lost 4 bases; unmatched junction nucleotides: 9. Germline V CDR1 and CDR2: SGHAT, FQNNGV. The CDR3 runs 15 residues. CDR3 region: CASSGPAGGGETQYF. As DNA, the CDR3 is TGTGCCAGCAGCGGCCCGGCGGGGGGCGGAGAGACCCAGTACTTC. Variable domain in full (rest from reference TRBV11-2 and TRBJ2-5): EAGVAQSPRYKIIEKRQSVAFWCNPISGHATLYWYQQILGQGPKLLIQFQNNGVVDDSQLPKDRFSAERLKGVDSTLKIQPAKLEDSAVYLCASSGPAGGGETQYFGPGTRLLVL.

At least ten counts were recorded for this clonotype. The chain recombines TRBV4-1 with TRBJ1-1; D remains unclear. The CDR3 runs to 13 residues. The ends were cut back, 5 bases at V and 4 bases at J, with 11 bases in the middle. The germline V gene has CDR1 MGHRA and CDR2 YSYEKL. This CDR3 reads CASSSREVTEAFF. In nucleotides, the CDR3 is TGCGCCAGCAGCTCACGGGAGGTCACTGAAGCTTTCTTT.

At least ten counts were recorded for this clonotype. V and J are TRBV7-2 and TRBJ1-1, with 9 bases that match TRBD1. Germline trimming cut 2 bases from V and 5 bases from J; bases unmatched to any gene: 3. This CDR3 comprises 14 residues. Germline-derived CDR1 and CDR2 are SGHTA and FQGNSA. In DNA, the CDR3 is TGTGCCAGCAGCTTATTACAGGGGGCAACTGAAGCTTTCTTT. Its protein is CASSLLQGATEAFF. Variable domain in full (rest from reference TRBV7-2 and TRBJ1-1): GAGVSQSPSNKVTEKGKDVELRCDPISGHTALYWYRQSLGQGLEFLIYFQGNSAPDKSGLPSDRFSAERTGGSVSTLTIQRTQQEDSAVYLCASSLLQGATEAFFGQGTRLTVV.

This clonotype was picked up many times. The rearrangement links TRBV20-1 to TRBJ2-2, with TRBD1 identical over 9 bases. The CDR3 sequence is 15 residues long. From germline, CDR1 is DFQATT and CDR2 SNEGSKA (reference sequence). After removal of 5 bases from V and 4 bases from J, the junction contained 8 bases not matched to a gene. In DNA, the CDR3 is TGCAGTGCTGTTCCCGGGACAGGGATCACCGGGGAGCTGTTTTTT. It is translated as CSAVPGTGITGELFF.

This clonotype appeared a few times. The V call is TRBV3-1, the J call TRBJ2-3; 14 nucleotides line up with TRBD2. This CDR3 is 16 amino acids long. CDR1 LGHDT and CDR2 YNNKEL come from the germline V gene (reference sequence). V was clipped by 4 bases and J by 2 bases; unmatched bases: 2. CDR3 loop: CASSPGLAGVTDTQYF. Here the CDR3 DNA reads TGTGCCAGCAGCCCGGGACTAGCGGGGGTCACAGATACGCAGTATTTT.

Ten or more counts support this clonotype. The J gene is TRBJ1-6, the V gene TRBV2; D is uncertain. Trimming pared 8 bases from V and 10 bases from J, leaving 12 bases between. The CDR3 extends over 12 amino acids. CDR1 SNHLY and CDR2 FYNNEI come from the germline V gene. The CDR3 is CASSFGGSPLHF. DNA of the CDR3: TGTGCCAGCTCCTTCGGAGGCTCACCCCTCCACTTT.

This clonotype came up many times. This sequence joins TRBV29-1 and TRBJ1-2; D not resolved. V shed 5 bases and J shed 4 bases, with 11 bases lying between them. Germline assignment: CDR1 SQVTM and CDR2 ANQGSEA. The CDR3 is made up of 12 amino acids. Here the CDR3 reads CSVREFTYGYTF. The CDR3 nucleotides read TGCAGCGTTCGAGAGTTTACCTATGGCTACACCTTC.

The chain uses TRBV18 and TRBJ2-1, with 8 bases that match TRBD1. The CDR3 runs to 14 residues. Unmatched junction bases numbered 7, after V lost 5 bases and J lost 7 bases. Germline assignment: CDR1 KGHSH and CDR2 LQKENI. The CDR3 DNA reads TGTGCCAGCTCATCAAGACAGGGGATTAATGAGCAGTTCTTC. This gives the protein CASSSRQGINEQFF.

This clonotype was recorded at least ten times. This sequence joins TRBV29-1 and TRBJ2-3; D ambiguous. CDR3 length equals 11 residues. The ends were cut back, 3 bases at V and 4 bases at J, with 5 bases in the middle. The germline gives CDR1 SQVTM, CDR2 ANQGSEA. DNA for the CDR3: TGCAGCGTTGATGTTTCAGATACGCAGTATTTT. Protein sequence: CSVDVSDTQYF.

By share of the sample, this clonotype is medium-sized. The J gene is TRBJ2-1, the V gene TRBV7-6, with D uncertain. V was clipped by 0 bases and J by 8 bases, with 11 bases between them. This CDR3 is 14 amino acids long. Germline V lookup: CDR1 SGHVS, CDR2 FNYEAQ. The CDR3 region has the DNA TGTGCCAGCAGCTTAGCGTCCCGGTATGATGAGCAGTTCTTC. This sequence encodes CASSLASRYDEQFF.

This clonotype has ten or more counts. The genes are TRBV5-5 and TRBJ1-1; D unresolved. The CDR3 length is 15 residues. Trimming removed 2 bases at V and 3 bases at J, with 14 bases between. Germline values: CDR1 SGHKS, CDR2 YYEKEE (reference sequence). Here the CDR3 DNA reads TGTGCCAGCAGCTTAAATCTTTTTAGAGACACTGAAGCTTTCTTT. As protein: CASSLNLFRDTEAFF.

This clonotype was counted at least ten times. The chain links TRBV5-1 to TRBJ1-5; 8 bases align to TRBD1. J lost 6 bases, V lost 2 bases, and 4 bases had no gene match. The CDR3 covers 14 residues. Germline V gene data show CDR1 as SGHRS and CDR2 as YFSETQ. The CDR3 nucleotides read TGCGCCAGCAGCTTTGCAGGGGGCGGTCAGCCCCAGCATTTT. Its protein is CASSFAGGGQPQHF.